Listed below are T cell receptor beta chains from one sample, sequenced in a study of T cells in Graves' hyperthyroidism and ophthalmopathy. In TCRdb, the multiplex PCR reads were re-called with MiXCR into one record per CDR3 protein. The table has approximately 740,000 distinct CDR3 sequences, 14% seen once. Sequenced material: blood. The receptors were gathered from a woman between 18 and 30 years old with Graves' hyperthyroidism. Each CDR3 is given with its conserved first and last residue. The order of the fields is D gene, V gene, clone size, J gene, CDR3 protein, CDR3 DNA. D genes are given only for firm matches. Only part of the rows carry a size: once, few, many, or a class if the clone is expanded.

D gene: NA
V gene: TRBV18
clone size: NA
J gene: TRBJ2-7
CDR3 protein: CASSPGRQAYEQYF
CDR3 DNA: TGTGCCAGCTCACCGGGCAGGCAAGCCTACGAGCAGTACTTC

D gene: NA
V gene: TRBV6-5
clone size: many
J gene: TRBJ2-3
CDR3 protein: CASSYATSTDTQYF
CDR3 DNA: TGTGCCAGCAGTTACGCGACTAGCACAGATACGCAGTATTTT

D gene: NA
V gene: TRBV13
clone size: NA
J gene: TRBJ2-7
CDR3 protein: CASSRRAATTYEQYF
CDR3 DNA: TGTGCCAGCAGCAGGCGGGCAGCCACTACCTACGAGCAGTACTTC

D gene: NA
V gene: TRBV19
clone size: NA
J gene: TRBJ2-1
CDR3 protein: CASSAPAEGYNEQFF
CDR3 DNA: TGTGCCAGTAGTGCTCCAGCGGAAGGATACAATGAGCAGTTCTTC

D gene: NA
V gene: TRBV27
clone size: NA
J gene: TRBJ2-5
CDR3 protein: CASSRKGTRDGETQYF
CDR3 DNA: TGTGCCAGCAGTCGCAAGGGGACGCGGGATGGTGAGACCCAGTACTTC

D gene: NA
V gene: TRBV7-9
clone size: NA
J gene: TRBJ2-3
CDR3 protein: CASSLADRSDTQYF
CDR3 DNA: TGTGCCAGCAGCTTAGCTGACAGGTCAGATACGCAGTATTTT

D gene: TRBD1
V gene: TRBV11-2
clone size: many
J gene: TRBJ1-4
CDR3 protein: CASSPSGQPNEKLFF
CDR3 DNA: TGTGCCAGCAGCCCGTCGGGACAGCCTAATGAAAAACTGTTTTTT

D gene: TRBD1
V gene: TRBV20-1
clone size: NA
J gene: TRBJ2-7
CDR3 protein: CSARAGQGRYEQYF
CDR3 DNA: TGCAGTGCTAGAGCGGGACAGGGCCGTTACGAGCAGTACTTC

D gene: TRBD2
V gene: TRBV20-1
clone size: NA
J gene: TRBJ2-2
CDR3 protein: CSAEGLAGRGGELFF
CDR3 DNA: TGCAGTGCCGAGGGACTAGCGGGACGGGGCGGGGAGCTGTTTTTT

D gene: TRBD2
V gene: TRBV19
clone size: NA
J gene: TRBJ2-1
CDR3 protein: CASNPGLAGGEQFF
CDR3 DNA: TGTGCCAGTAACCCGGGACTAGCGGGAGGTGAGCAGTTCTTC

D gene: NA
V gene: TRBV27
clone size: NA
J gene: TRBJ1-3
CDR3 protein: CASSEELPVSGNTIYF
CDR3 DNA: TGTGCCAGCAGTGAGGAACTGCCTGTCTCTGGAAACACCATATATTTT

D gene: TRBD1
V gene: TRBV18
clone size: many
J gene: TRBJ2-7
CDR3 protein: CASSPDRRTYEQYF
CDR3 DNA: TGTGCCAGCTCACCGGACAGGAGGACCTACGAGCAGTACTTC

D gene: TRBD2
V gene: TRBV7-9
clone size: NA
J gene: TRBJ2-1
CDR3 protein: CASSRALAEEGNEQFF
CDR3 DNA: TGTGCCAGCAGCAGAGCACTAGCGGAGGAGGGTAATGAGCAGTTCTTC

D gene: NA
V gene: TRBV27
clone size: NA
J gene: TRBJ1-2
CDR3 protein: CASSLGPTIYGYTF
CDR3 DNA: TGTGCCAGCAGTTTGGGACCGACTATTTATGGCTACACCTTC

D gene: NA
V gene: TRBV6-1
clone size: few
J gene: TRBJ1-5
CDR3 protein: CASSRGTGYQPQHF
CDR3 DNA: TGTGCCAGCAGTAGGGGAACAGGGTATCAGCCCCAGCATTTT

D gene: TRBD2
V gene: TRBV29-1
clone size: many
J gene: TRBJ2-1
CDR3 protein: CSAPGTSGTYNEQFF
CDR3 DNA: TGCAGCGCTCCAGGGACTAGCGGGACCTACAATGAGCAGTTCTTC

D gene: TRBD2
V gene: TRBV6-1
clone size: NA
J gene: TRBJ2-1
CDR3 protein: CASRRPGLADSYNEQFF
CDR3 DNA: TGTGCCAGCAGAAGGCCCGGGCTAGCGGACTCCTACAATGAGCAGTTCTTC

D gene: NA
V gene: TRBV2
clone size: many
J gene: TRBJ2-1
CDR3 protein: CASRKGGAGYDEQFF
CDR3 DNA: TGTGCCAGCAGAAAAGGGGGGGCAGGGTATGATGAGCAGTTCTTC

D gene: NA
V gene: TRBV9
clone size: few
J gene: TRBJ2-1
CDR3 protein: CASSEGGAARNEQFF
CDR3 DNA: TGTGCCAGCAGCGAGGGGGGGGCAGCGCGCAATGAGCAGTTCTTC

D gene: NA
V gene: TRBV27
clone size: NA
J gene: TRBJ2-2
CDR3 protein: CTSSLLAGTGELFF
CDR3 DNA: TGTACCAGCAGTTTACTAGCTGGCACCGGGGAGCTGTTTTTT

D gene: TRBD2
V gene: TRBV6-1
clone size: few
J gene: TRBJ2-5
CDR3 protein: CASKSQGLAGARETQYF
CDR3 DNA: TGTGCCAGCAAGAGTCAGGGACTAGCGGGAGCAAGAGAGACCCAGTACTTC

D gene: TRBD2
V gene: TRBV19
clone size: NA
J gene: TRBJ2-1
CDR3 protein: CASSYSGRAAFPYNEQFF
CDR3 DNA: TGTGCCAGTAGTTATAGCGGGAGGGCCGCATTCCCCTACAATGAGCAGTTCTTC

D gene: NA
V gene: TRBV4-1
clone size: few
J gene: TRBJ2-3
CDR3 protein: CASSPHRAQSTDTQYF
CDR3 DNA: TGCGCCAGCAGCCCCCACAGGGCCCAAAGCACAGATACGCAGTATTTT

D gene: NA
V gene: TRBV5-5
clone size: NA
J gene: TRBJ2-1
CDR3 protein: CASSLYLLRTTSYNEQFF
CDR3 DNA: TGTGCCAGCAGCTTGTACCTCCTACGGACCACCTCCTACAATGAGCAGTTCTTC

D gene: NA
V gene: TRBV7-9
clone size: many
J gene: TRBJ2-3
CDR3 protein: CASSLVLGPPSDTQYF
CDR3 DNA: TGTGCCAGCAGCTTAGTGCTAGGCCCCCCTTCAGATACGCAGTATTTT

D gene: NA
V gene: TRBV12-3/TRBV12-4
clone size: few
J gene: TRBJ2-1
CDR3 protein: CASSSTRVHEQFF
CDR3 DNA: TGTGCCAGCAGTTCGACCAGAGTCCATGAGCAGTTCTTC

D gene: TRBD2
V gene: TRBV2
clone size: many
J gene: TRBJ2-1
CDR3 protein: CASNGLAPEQFF
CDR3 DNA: TGTGCCAGCAATGGACTAGCCCCTGAGCAGTTCTTC

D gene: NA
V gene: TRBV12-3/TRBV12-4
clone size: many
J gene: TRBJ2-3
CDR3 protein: CASRSYAGFTDTQYF
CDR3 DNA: TGTGCCAGCAGGTCATATGCGGGATTTACAGATACGCAGTATTTT

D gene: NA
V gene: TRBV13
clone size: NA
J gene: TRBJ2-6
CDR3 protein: CASSWMPISSSGANVLTF
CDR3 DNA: TGTGCCAGCAGCTGGATGCCGATCTCTAGCTCTGGGGCCAACGTCCTGACTTTC

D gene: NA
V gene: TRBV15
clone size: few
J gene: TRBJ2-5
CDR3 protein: CATSREGSGGETQYF
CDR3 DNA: TGTGCCACCAGCAGAGAGGGGTCCGGGGGAGAGACCCAGTACTTC

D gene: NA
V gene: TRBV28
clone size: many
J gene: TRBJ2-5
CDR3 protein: CASSSPAGVGETQYF
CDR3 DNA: TGTGCCAGCAGTTCCCCGGCGGGCGTGGGGGAGACCCAGTACTTC

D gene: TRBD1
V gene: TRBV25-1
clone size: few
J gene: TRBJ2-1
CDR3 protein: CASSDPRGQGQGEQFF
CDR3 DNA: TGTGCCAGCAGTGACCCCCGCGGACAGGGGCAGGGTGAGCAGTTCTTC

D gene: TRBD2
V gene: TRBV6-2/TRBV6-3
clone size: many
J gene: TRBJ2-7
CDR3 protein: CASSPSGSSSYEQYF
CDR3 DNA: TGTGCCAGCAGTCCTAGCGGGAGTAGCTCCTACGAGCAGTACTTC

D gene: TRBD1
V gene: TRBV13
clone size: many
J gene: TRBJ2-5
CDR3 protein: CASSGLGTVAETQYF
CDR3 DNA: TGTGCCAGCAGCGGCCTTGGGACAGTGGCAGAGACCCAGTACTTC

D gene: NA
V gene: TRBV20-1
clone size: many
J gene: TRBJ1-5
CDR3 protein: CSARDFGIAYSNQPQHF
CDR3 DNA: TGCAGTGCTAGAGATTTTGGCATCGCTTATAGCAATCAGCCCCAGCATTTT

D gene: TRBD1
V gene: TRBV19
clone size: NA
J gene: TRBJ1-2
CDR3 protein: CASSNRTGQKRNYGYTF
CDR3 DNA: TGTGCCAGTAGTAATCGGACAGGGCAAAAAAGAAACTATGGCTACACCTTC

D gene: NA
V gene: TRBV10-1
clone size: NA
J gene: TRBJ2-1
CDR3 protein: CASSPQLAGNEQFF
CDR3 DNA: TGCGCCAGCAGTCCCCAACTAGCTGGGAATGAGCAGTTCTTC

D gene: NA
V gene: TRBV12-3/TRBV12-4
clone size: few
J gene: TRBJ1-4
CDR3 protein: CASDSGTPGLGKLFF
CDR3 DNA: TGTGCCAGCGACTCCGGGACCCCCGGTCTTGGAAAACTGTTTTTT

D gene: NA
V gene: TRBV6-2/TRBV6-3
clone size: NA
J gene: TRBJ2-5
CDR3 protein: CASSYSPSRKETQYF
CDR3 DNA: TGTGCCAGCAGTTACTCTCCTAGCCGGAAAGAGACCCAGTACTTC

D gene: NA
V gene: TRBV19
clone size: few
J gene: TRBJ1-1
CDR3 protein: CASSQSLSTEAFF
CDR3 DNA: TGTGCCAGTAGTCAAAGTCTGAGCACTGAAGCTTTCTTT

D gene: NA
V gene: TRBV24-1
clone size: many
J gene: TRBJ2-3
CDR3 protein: CATSTKNTQYF
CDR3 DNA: TGTGCCACCAGTACCAAAAATACGCAGTATTTT

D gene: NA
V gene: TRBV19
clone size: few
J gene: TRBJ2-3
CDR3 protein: CASSTTGTRDTQYF
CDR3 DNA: TGTGCCAGTAGTACTACAGGCACAAGGGATACGCAGTATTTT

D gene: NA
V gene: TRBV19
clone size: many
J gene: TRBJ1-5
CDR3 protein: CASSIASASNQPQHF
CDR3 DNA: TGTGCCAGTAGTATTGCGTCGGCCAGCAATCAGCCCCAGCATTTT

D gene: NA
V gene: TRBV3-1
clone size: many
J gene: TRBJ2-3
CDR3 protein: CASSQGGADTQYF
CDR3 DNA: TGTGCCAGCAGCCAAGGAGGGGCAGATACGCAGTATTTT

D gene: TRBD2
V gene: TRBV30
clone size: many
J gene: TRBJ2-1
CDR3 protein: CAWSGTSREQFF
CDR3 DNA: TGTGCCTGGAGTGGGACTAGCAGGGAGCAGTTCTTC

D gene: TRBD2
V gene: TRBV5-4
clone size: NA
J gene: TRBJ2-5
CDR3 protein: CASSETSGIEETQYF
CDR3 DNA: TGTGCCAGCAGCGAGACTAGCGGGATTGAAGAGACCCAGTACTTC

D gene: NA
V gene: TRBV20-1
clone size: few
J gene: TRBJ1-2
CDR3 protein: CSARDKQELNYGYTF
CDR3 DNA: TGCAGTGCTAGAGATAAACAGGAACTAAACTATGGCTACACCTTC

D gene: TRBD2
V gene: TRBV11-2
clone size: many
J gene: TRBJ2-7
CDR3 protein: CASSALGLIAGGRVVQYF
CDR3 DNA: TGTGCCAGCAGCGCCCTAGGCCTAATAGCGGGAGGGAGAGTCGTGCAGTACTTC

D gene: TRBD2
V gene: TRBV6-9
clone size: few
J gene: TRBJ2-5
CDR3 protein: CASSYPPRAGGETQYF
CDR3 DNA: TGTGCCAGCAGTTACCCACCCAGGGCGGGGGGAGAGACCCAGTACTTC